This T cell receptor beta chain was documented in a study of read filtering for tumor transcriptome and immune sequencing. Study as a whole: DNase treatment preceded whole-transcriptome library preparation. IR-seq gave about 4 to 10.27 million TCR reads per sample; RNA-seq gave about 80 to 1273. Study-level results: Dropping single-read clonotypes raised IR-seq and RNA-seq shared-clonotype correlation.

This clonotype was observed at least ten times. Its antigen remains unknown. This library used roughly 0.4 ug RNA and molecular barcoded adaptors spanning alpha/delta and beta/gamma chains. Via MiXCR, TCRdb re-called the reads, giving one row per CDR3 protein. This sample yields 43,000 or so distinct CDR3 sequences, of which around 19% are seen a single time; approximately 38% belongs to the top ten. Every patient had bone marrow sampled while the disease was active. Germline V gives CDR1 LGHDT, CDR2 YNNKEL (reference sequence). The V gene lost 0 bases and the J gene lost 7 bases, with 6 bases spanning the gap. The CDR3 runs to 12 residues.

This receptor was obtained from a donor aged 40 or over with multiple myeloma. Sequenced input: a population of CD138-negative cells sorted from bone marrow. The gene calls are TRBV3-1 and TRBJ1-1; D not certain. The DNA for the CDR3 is TGTGCCAGCAGCCAAGATTTAGGTGAAGCTTTCTTT. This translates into CASSQDLGEAFF.